This T cell receptor beta chain derives from a study of blood T cell repertoires in COVID-19. The germline gives CDR1 SGHRS, CDR2 YFSETQ. With V trimmed by 2 bases and J by 0 bases, 5 bases remained unmatched. CDR3 length equals 16 residues. Participant-reported clinical history was the basis for cohort assignment. The table came from immunoSEQ multiplex PCR; TCRdb's copy has only in-frame clones and leaves some out. This sample carries a few hundred thousand clones, roughly nine tenths of them seen once, and the ten largest clones take roughly a tenth. The source material was PBMCs or T cells enriched from blood (not recorded which). The V call is TRBV5-1, the J call TRBJ2-1, with 7 nucleotides matching TRBD2. This receptor was taken from a woman aged 25 to 39 who had recovered from COVID-19. The CDR3 reads CASSFKRGDSYNEQFF. In nucleotides, the CDR3 is TGCGCCAGCAGCTTCAAGCGGGGTGACTCCTACAATGAGCAGTTCTTC.